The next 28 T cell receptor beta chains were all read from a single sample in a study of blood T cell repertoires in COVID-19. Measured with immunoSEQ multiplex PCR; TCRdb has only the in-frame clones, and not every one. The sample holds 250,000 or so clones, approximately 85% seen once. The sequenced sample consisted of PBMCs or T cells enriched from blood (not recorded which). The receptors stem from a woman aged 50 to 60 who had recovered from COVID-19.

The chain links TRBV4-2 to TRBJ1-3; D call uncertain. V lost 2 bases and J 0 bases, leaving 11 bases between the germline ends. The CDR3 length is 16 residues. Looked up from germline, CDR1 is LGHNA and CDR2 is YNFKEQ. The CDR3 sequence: CASSQPGLFSGNTIYF. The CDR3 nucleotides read TGTGCCAGCAGCCAACCTGGCTTATTCTCTGGAAACACCATATATTTT.

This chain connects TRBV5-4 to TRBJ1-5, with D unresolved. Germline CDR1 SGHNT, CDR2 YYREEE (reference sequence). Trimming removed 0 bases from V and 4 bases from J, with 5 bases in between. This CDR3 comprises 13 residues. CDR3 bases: TGTGCCAGCAGCTTGGGGCAGAATCAGCCCCAGCATTTT. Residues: CASSLGQNQPQHF.

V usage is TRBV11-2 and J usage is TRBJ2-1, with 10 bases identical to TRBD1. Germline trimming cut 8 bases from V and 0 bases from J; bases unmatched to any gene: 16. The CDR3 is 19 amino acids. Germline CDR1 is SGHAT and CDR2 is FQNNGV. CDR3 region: CASATSRDRGRGSYNEQFF. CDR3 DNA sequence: TGTGCCAGCGCTACTTCCCGGGACAGGGGTCGGGGCTCCTACAATGAGCAGTTCTTC.

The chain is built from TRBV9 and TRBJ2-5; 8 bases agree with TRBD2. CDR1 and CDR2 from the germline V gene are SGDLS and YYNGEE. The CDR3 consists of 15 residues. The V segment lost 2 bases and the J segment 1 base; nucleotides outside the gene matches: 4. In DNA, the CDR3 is TGTGCCAGCAGCGTGGCGGGGGGCCCCCAAGAGACCCAGTACTTC. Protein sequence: CASSVAGGPQETQYF.

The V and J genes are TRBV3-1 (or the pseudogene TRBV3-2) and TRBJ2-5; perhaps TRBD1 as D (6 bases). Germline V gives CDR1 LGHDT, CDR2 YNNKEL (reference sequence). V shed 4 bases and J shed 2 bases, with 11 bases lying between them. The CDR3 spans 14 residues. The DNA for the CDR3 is TGTGCCAGCAGCCCCGGGACAATACAAGAGACCCAGTACTTC. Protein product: CASSPGTIQETQYF.

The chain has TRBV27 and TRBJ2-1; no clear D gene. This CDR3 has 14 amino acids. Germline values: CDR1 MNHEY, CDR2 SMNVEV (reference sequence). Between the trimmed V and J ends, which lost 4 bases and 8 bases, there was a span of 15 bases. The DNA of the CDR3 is TGTGCCAGCAGTTCACGACTGGCAGTGTATGAGCAGTTCTTC. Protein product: CASSSRLAVYEQFF.

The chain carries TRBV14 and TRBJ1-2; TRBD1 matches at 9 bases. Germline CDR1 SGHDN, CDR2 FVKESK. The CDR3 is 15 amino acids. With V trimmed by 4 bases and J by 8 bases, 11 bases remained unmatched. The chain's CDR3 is CASSPLQGAVGGYTF. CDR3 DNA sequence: TGTGCCAGCAGCCCACTACAGGGGGCGGTTGGCGGCTACACCTTC.

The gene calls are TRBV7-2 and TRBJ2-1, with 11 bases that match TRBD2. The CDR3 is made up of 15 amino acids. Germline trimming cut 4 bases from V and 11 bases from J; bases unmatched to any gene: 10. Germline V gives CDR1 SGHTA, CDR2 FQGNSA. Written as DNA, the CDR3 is TGTGCCAGCAGCTCCAAACTAGCGGGGGCGATGAAGCAGTTCTTC. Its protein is CASSSKLAGAMKQFF.

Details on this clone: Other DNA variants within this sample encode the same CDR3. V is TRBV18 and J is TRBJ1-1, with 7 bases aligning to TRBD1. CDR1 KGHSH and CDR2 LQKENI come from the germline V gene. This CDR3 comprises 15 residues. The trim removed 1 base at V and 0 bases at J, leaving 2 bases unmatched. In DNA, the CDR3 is TGTGCCAGCTCACCACTGGGACAGTTGAACACTGAAGCTTTCTTT. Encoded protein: CASSPLGQLNTEAFF.

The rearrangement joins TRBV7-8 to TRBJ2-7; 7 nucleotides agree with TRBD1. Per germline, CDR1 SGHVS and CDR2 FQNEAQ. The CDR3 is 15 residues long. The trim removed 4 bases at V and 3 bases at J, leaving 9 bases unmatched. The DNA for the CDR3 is TGTGCCAGCAGCTCCCCCGGGACAGACGGCTACGAGCAGTACTTC. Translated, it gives CASSSPGTDGYEQYF. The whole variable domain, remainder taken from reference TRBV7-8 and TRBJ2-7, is GAGVSQSPRYKVAKRGQDVALRCDPISGHVSLFWYQQALGQGPEFLTYFQNEAQLDKSGLPSDRFFAERPEGSVSTLKIQRTQQEDSAVYLCASSSPGTDGYEQYFGPGTRLTVT.

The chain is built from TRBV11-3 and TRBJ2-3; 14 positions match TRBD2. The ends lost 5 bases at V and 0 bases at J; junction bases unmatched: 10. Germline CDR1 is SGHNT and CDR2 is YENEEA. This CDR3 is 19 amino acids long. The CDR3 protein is CASSQGLAGAISSTDTQYF. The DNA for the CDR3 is TGTGCCAGCAGCCAGGGACTAGCGGGGGCTATTTCTAGCACAGATACGCAGTATTTT.

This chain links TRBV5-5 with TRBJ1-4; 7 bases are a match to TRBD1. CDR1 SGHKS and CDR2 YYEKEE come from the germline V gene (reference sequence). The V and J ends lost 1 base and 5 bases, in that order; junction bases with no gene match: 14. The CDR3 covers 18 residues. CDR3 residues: CASSLTVVGQVRNEKLFF. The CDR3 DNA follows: TGTGCCAGCAGCTTGACGGTGGTAGGACAGGTTCGGAATGAAAAACTGTTTTTT.

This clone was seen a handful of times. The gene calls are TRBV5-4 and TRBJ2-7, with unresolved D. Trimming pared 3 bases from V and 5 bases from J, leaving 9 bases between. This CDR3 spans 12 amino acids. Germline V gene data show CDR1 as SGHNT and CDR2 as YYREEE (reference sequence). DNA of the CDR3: TGTGCCAGCAGCTACAATGTCGACGAGCAGTACTTC. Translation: CASSYNVDEQYF.

This CDR3 reads CASSKQGATNEKLFF. CDR3 coding DNA: TGTGCCAGCAGTAAACAGGGGGCAACTAATGAAAAACTGTTTTTT. The chain carries TRBV6-5 and TRBJ1-4, with 8 bases identical to TRBD1. The CDR3 is made up of 15 amino acids. Germline CDR1 MNHEY, CDR2 SVGAGI. The ends lost 5 bases at V and 0 bases at J; junction bases unmatched: 2.

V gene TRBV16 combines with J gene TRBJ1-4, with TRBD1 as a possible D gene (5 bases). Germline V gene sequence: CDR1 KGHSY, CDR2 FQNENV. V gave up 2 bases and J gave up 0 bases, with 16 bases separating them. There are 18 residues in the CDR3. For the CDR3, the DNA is TGTGCCAGCAGCCAAGACCAGGGTTTACGCGCAACTAATGAAAAACTGTTTTTT. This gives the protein CASSQDQGLRATNEKLFF.

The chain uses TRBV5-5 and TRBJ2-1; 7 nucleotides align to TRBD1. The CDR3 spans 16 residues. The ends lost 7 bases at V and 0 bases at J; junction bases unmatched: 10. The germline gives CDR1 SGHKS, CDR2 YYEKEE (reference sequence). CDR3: CASAGGGGSSYNEQFF. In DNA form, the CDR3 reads TGTGCCAGCGCAGGGGGTGGCGGCAGCTCCTACAATGAGCAGTTCTTC.

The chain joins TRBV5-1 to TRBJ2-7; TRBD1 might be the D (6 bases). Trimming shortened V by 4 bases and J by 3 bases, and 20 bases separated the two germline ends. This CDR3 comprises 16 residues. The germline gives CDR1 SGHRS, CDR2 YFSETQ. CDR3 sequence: CASSAFGGQTNYEQYF. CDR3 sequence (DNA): TGCGCCAGCAGCGCCTTCGGAGGACAGACCAACTACGAGCAGTACTTC. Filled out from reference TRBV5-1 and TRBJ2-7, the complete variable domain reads KAGVTQTPRYLIKTRGQQVTLSCSPISGHRSVSWYQQTPGQGLQFLFEYFSETQRNKGNFPGRFSGRQFSNSRSEMNVSTLELGDSALYLCASSAFGGQTNYEQYFGPGTRLTVT.

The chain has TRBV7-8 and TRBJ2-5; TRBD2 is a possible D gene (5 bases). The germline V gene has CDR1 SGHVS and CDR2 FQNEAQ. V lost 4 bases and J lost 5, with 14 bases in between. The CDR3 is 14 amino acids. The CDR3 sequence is CASSSDARAETQYF. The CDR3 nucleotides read TGTGCCAGCAGCTCCGATGCGCGGGCGGAGACCCAGTACTTC.

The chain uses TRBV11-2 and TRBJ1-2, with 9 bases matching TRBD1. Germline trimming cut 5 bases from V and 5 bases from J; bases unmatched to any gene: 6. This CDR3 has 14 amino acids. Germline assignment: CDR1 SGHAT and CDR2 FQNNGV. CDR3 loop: CASSPRDRAYGYTF. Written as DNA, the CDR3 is TGTGCCAGCAGCCCACGGGACAGGGCTTATGGCTACACCTTC.

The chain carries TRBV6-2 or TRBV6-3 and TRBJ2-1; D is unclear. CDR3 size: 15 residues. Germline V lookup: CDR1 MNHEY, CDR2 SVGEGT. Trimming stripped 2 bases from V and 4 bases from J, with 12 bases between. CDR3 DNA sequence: TGTGCCAGCAGTTACAGCCTCTCTCTATACAATGAGCAGTTCTTC. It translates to CASSYSLSLYNEQFF.

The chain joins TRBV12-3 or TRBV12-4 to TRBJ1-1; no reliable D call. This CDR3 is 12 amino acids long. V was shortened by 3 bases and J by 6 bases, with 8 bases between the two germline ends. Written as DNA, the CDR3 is TGTGCCAGCAGTTTTCGAGACTCTGAAGCTTTCTTT. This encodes CASSFRDSEAFF.

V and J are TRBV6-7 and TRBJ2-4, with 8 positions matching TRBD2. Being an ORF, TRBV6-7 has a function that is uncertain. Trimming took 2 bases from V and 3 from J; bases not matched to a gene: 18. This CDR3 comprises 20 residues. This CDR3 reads CASSYGSRAGELLGKNIQYF. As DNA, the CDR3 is TGTGCCAGCAGTTACGGTTCACGAGCGGGGGAACTCTTAGGCAAAAACATTCAGTACTTC.

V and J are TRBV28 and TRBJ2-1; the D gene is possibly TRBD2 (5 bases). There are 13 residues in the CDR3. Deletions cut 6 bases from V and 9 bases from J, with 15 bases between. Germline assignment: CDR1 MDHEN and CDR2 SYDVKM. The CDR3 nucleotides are TGTGCCAGCAGCTCGGTGGGGAGAACTGAGCAGTTCTTC. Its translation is CASSSVGRTEQFF.

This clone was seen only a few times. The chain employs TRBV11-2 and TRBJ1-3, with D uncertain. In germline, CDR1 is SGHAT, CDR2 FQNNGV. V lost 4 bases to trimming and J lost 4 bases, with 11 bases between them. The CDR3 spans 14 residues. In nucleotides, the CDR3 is TGTGCCAGCAGCTCCCTCTTACTGGGAAACACCATATATTTT. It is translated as CASSSLLLGNTIYF.

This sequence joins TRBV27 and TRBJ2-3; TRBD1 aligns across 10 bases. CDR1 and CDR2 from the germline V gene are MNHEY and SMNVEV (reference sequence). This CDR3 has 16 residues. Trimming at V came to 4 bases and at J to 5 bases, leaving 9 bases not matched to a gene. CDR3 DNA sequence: TGTGCCAGCAGTTCCCGGGACAGGGGCACGGAAGATACGCAGTATTTT. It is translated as CASSSRDRGTEDTQYF.

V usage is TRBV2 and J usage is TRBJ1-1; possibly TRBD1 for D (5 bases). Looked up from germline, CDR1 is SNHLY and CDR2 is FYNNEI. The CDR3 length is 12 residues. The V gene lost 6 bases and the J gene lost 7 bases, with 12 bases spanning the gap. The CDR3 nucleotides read TGTGCCAGCAGGGACAATCGAATTGAAGCTTTCTTT. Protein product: CASRDNRIEAFF.

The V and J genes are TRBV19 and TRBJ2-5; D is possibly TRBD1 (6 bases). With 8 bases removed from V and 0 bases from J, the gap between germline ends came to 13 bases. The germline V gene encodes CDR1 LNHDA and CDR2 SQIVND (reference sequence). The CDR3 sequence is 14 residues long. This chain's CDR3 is CASARGLYQETQYF. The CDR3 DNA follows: TGTGCCAGTGCTAGGGGGTTGTACCAAGAGACCCAGTACTTC. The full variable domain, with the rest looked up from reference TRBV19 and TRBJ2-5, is DGGITQSPKYLFRKEGQNVTLSCEQNLNHDAMYWYRQDPGQGLRLIYYSQIVNDFQKGDIAEGYSVSREKKESFPLTVTSAQKNPTAFYLCASARGLYQETQYFGPGTRLLVL.

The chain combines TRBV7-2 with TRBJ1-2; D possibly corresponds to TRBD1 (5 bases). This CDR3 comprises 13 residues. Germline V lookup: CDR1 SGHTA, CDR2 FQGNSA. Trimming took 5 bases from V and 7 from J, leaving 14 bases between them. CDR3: CASSPGGLAGYTF. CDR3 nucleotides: TGTGCCAGCAGCCCCGGGGGGTTGGCTGGCTACACCTTC.